What follows is one TCR beta chain and its context. Its matching antigen is unknown. The sample originates from a study of cytomegalovirus exposure and HLA in healthy donors. Study-wide points: Specificity of a few CMV-associated chains for CMV antigens was verified in vitro. The study designated roughly 150 TCR beta chains cytomegalovirus-associated.

Sequencing used immunoSEQ multiplex PCR; TCRdb keeps in-frame clones, though not all of them. The data show more than 80,000 clones, 96% seen once. The material sequenced was PBMCs. This clonotype originated in a woman between 18 and 29 years old in good health and CMV-seronegative.

The CDR3 reads CASSLEGTAGSYTEAFF. CDR3 nucleotide sequence: TGTGCCAGCAGCTTAGAGGGGACAGCCGGATCTTACACTGAAGCTTTCTTT. This chain connects TRBV7-2 to TRBJ1-1; 7 bases fit TRBD1. Germline V gives CDR1 SGHTA, CDR2 FQGNSA. The CDR3 has 17 amino acids. Losses at the gene ends were 1 base for V and 3 bases for J; bases not matched to a gene: 11.